The clone carrying this TCR beta chain was observed at least ten times. This sample stems from a study of T cells in Graves' hyperthyroidism and ophthalmopathy. Amplification yielded TCR beta CDR3 regions, with RNA transcripts as the source. The study used the HTBI primer set for a first-round RT-PCR of the TCR CDR3. In TCRdb, the multiplex PCR reads were re-called with MiXCR into one record per CDR3 protein. Of roughly 93,000 distinct CDR3 sequences in the sample, roughly 39% are singletons; the top ten hold more than 8.5%. This sequence was found in a woman younger than 45 with Graves' hyperthyroidism. The sequenced material came from peripheral blood or thyroid tissue (not recorded which).

The chain's CDR3 is CASSQDSLSGTEAFF. In nucleotides, the CDR3 is TGCGCCAGCAGCCAAGATAGCCTTTCTGGAACTGAAGCTTTCTTT. The chain combines TRBV4-1 with TRBJ1-1; the D is unclear. The CDR3 contains 15 residues. Trimming pared 0 bases from V and 5 bases from J, leaving 13 bases between. Germline CDR1 is MGHRA and CDR2 is YSYEKL.